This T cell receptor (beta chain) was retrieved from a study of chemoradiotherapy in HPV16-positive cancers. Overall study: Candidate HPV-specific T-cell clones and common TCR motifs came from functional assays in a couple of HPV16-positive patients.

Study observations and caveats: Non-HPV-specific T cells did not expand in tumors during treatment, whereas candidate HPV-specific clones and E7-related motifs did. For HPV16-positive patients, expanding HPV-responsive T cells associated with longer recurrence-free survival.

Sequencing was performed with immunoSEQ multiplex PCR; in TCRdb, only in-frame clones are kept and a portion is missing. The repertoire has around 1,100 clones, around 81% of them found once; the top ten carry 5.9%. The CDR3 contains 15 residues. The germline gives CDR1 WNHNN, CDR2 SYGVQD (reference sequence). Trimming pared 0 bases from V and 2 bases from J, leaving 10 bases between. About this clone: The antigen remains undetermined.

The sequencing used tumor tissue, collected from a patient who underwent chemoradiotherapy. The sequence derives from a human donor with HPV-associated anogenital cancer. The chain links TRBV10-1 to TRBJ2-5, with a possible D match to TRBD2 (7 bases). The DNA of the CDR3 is TGCGCCAGCAGTGAGTCGGGAGGGGGACAAGAGACCCAGTACTTC. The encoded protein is CASSESGGGQETQYF.